This TCR beta chain comes out of a study of CD4+ T cells in melanoma. Assay used: immunoSEQ multiplex PCR; TCRdb lists only in-frame clones, some missing. The repertoire holds roughly 60,000 clones, with nearly 70% as singletons. Study observations and caveats: Reportedly, melanoma neoantigen-specific CD4+ T cells showed varied differentiation states.

The germline CDR1 and CDR2 sequences are LNHDA and SQIVND (reference sequence). The ends lost 6 bases at V and 2 bases at J; junction bases unmatched: 15. The CDR3 loop spans 17 amino acids. Regarding this clone: Its antigen is as yet unknown.

The sample consisted of tumor tissue. The TCR originated in a human donor with melanoma. The chain joins TRBV19 to TRBJ1-1, with 7 nucleotides matching TRBD1. The CDR3 nucleotides are TGTGCCAGTAGATTGACGCCGGGAACAGGGGTAAACACTGAAGCTTTCTTT. Amino acid sequence: CASRLTPGTGVNTEAFF.